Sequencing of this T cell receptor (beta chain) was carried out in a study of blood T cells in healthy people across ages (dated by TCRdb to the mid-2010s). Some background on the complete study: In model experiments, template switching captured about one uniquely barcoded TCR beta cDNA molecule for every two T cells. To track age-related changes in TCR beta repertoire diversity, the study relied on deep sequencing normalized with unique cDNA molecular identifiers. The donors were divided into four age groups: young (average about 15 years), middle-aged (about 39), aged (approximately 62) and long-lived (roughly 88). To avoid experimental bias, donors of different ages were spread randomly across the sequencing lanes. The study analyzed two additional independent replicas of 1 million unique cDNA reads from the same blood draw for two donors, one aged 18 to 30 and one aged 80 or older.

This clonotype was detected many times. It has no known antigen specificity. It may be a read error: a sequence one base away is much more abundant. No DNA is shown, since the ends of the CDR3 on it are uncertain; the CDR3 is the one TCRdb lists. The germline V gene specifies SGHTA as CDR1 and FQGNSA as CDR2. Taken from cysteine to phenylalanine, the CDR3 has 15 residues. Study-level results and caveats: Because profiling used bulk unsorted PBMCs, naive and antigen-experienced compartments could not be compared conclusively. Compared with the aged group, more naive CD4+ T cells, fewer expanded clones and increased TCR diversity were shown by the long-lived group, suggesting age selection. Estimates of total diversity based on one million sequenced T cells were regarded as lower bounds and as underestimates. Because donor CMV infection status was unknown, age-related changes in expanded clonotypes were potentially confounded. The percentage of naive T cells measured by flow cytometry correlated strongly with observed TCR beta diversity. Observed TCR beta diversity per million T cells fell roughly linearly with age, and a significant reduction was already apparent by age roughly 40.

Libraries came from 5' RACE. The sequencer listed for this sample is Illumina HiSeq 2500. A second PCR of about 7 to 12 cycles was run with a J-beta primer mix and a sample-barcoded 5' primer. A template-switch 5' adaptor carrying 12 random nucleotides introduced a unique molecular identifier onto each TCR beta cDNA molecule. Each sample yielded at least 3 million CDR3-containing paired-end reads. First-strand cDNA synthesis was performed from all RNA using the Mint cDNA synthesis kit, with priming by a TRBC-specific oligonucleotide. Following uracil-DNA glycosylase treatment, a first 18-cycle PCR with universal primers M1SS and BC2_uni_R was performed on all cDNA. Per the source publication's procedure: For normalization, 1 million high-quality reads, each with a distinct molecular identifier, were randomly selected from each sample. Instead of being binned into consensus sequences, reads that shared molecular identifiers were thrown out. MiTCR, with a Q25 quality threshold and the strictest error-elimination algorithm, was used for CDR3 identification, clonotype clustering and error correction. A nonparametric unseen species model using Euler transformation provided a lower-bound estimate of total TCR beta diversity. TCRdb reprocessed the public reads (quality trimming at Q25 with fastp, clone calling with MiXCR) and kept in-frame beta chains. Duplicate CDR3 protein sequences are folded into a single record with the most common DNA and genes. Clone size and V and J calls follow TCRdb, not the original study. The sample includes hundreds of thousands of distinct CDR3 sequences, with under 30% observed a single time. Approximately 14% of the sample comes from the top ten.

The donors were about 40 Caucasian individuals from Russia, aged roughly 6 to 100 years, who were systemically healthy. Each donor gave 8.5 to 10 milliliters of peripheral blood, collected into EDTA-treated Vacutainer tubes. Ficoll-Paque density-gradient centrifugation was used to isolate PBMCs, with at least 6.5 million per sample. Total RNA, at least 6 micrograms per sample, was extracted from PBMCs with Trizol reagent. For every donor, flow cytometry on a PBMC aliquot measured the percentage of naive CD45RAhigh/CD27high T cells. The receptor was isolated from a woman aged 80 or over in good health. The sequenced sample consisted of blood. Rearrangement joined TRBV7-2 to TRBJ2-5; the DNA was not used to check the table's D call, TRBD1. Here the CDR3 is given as CASSFRARGGNEQYF.